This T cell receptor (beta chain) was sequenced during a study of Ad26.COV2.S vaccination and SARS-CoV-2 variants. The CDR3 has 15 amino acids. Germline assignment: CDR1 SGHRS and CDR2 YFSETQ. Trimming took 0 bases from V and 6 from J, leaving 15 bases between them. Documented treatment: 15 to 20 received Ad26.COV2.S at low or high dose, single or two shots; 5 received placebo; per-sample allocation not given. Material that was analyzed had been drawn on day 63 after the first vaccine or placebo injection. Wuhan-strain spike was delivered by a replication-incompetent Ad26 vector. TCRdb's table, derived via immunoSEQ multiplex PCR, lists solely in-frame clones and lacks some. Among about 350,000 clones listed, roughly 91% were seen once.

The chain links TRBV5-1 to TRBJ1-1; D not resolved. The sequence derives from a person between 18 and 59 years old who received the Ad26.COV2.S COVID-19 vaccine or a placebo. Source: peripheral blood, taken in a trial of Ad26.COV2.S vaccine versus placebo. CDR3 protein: CASSLGVRTDAEAFF. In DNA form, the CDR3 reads TGCGCCAGCAGCTTGGGGGTTAGAACGGACGCTGAAGCTTTCTTT.